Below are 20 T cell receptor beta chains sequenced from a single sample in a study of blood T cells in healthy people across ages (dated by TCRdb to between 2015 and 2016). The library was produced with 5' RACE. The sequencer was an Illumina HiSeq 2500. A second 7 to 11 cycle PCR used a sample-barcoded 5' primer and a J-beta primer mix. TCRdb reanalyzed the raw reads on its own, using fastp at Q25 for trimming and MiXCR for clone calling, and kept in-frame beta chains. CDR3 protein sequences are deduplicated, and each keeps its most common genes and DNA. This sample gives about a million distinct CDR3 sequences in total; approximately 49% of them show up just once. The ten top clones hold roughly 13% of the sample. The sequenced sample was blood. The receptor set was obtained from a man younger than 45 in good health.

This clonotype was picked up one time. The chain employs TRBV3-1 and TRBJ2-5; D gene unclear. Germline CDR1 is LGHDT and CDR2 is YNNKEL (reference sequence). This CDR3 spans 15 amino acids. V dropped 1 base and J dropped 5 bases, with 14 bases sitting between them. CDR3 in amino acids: CASSQVHLPRETQYF. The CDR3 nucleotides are TGTGCCAGCAGCCAAGTTCACCTCCCGCGGGAGACCCAGTACTTC.

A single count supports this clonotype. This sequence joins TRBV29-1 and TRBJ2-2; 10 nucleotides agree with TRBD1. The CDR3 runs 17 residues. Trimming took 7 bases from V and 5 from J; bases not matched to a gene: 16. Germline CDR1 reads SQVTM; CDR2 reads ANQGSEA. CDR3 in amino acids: CSASGTGEIVGTGELFF. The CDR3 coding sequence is TGCAGCGCCTCCGGGACAGGGGAAATTGTGGGAACCGGGGAGCTGTTTTTT.

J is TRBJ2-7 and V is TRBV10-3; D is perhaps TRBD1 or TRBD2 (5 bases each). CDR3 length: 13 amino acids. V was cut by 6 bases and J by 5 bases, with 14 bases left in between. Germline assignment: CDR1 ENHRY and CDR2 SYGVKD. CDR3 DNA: TGTGCCATCAGGGGGACGGCCGACAACGAGCAGTACTTC. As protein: CAIRGTADNEQYF.

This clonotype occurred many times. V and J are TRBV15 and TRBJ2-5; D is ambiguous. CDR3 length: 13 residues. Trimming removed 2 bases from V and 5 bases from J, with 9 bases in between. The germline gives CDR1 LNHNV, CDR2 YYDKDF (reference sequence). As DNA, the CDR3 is TGTGCCACCAGCAGATCTTACTCGGAGACCCAGTACTTC. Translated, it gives CATSRSYSETQYF. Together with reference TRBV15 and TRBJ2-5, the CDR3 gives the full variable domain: DAMVIQNPRYQVTQFGKPVTLSCSQTLNHNVMYWYQQKSSQAPKLLFHYYDKDFNNEADTPDNFQSRRPNTSFCFLDIRSPGLGDTAMYLCATSRSYSETQYFGPGTRLLVL.

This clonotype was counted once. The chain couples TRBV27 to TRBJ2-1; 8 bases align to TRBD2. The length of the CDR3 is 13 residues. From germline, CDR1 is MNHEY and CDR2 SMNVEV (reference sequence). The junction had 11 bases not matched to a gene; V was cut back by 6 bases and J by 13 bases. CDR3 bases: TGTGCCAGCAGAATGGTAGCGGGGAGGCCCCAGTTCTTC. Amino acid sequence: CASRMVAGRPQFF.

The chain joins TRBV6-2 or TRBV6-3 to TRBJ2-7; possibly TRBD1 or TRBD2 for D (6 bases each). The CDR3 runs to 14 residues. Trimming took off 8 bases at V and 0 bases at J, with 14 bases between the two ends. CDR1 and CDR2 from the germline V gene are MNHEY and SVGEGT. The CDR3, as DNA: TGTGCCAGCCGGAGGGGGGACCCCTCCTACGAGCAGTACTTC. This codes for CASRRGDPSYEQYF.

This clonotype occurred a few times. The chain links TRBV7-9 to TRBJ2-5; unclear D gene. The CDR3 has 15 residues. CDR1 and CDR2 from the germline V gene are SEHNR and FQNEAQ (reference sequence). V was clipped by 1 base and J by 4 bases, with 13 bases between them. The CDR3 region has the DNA TGTGCCAGCAGCTTAGGTGTCGCCAATCGAGAGACCCAGTACTTC. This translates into CASSLGVANRETQYF. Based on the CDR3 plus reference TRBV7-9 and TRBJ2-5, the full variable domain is DTGVSQNPRHKITKRGQNVTFRCDPISEHNRLYWYRQTLGQGPEFLTYFQNEAQLEKSRLLSDRFSAERPKGSFSTLEIQRTEQGDSAMYLCASSLGVANRETQYFGPGTRLLVL.

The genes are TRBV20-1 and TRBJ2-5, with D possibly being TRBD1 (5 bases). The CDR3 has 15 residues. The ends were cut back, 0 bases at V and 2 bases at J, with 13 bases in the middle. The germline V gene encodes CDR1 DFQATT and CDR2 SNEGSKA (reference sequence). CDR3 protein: CSARDGAALQETQYF. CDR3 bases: TGCAGTGCTAGAGATGGGGCAGCCCTACAAGAGACCCAGTACTTC.

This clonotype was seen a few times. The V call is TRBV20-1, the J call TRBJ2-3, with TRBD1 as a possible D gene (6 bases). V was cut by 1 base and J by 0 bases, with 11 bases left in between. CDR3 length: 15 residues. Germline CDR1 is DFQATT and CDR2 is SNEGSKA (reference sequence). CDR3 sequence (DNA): TGCAGTGCTAGAGTTACAGGGTCTAGCACAGATACGCAGTATTTT. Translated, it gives CSARVTGSSTDTQYF.

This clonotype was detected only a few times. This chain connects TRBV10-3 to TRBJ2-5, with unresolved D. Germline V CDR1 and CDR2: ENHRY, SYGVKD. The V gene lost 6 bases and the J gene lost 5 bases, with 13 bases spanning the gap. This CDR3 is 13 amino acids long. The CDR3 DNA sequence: TGTGCCATCAGCCCAGAGCGACGGGAGACCCAGTACTTC. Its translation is CAISPERRETQYF.

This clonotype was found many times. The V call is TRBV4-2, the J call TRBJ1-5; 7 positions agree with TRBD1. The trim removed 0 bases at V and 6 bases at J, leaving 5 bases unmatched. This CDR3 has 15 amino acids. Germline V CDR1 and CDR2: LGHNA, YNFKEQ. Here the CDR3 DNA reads TGTGCCAGCAGCCAAGATAGGGGGCTCCGTCAGCCCCAGCATTTT. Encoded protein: CASSQDRGLRQPQHF.

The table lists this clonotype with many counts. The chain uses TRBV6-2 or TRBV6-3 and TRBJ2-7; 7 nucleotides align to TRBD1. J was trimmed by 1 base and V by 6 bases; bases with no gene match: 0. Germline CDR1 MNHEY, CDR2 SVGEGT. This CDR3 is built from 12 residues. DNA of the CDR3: TGTGCCAGCAGCAGGGGGTCCTACGAGCAGTACTTC. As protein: CASSRGSYEQYF.

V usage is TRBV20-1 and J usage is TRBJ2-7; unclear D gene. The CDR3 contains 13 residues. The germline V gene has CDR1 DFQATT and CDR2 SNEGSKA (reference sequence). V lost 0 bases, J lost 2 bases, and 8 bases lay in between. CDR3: CSARDDGTYEQYF. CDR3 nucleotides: TGCAGTGCTAGAGATGACGGAACCTACGAGCAGTACTTC.

The CDR3 bases are TGTGCCAGCTCTGTAAATCCGCAGCCCCAGCATTTT. Its translation: CASSVNPQPQHF. The chain joins TRBV12-3 or TRBV12-4 to TRBJ1-5; D is uncertain. V was cut by 8 bases and J by 7 bases, with 12 bases left in between. The CDR3 length is 12 residues.

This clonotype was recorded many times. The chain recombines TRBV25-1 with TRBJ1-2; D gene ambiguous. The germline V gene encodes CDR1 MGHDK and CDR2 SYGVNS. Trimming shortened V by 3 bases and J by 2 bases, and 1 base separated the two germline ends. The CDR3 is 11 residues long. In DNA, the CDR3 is TGTGCCAGCAGTGAGAACTATGGCTACACCTTC. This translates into CASSENYGYTF.

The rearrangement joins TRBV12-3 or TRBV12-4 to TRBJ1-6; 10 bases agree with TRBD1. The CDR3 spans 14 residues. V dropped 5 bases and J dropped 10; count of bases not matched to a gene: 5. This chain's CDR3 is CASSPRDRGSPLHF. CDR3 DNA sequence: TGTGCCAGCAGTCCCCGGGACAGGGGATCACCCCTCCACTTT.

This CDR3 is CASSSRSGGRSYEQYF. The CDR3 nucleotides are TGTGCCAGCAGTTCAAGGTCGGGGGGGCGTTCCTACGAGCAGTACTTC. The rearrangement uses TRBV27 and TRBJ2-5; 8 nucleotides align to TRBD2. The last part of the DNA fits TRBJ2-7 better; the J call may be wrong. The CDR3 is 16 amino acids. Per germline, CDR1 MNHEY and CDR2 SMNVEV (reference sequence).

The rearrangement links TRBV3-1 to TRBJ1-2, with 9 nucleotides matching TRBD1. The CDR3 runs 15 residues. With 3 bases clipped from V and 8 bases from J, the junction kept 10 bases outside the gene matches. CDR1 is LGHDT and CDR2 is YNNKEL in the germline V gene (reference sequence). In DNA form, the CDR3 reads TGTGCCAGCAGCCATCGGACGGGACAGGGCGGCGGCTACACCTTC. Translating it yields CASSHRTGQGGGYTF.

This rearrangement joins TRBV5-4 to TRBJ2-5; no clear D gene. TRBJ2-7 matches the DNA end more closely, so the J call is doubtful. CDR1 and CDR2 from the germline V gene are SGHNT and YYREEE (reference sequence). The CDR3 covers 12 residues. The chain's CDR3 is CASSASDFEQYF. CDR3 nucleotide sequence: TGTGCCAGCAGCGCTTCAGATTTCGAGCAGTACTTC.

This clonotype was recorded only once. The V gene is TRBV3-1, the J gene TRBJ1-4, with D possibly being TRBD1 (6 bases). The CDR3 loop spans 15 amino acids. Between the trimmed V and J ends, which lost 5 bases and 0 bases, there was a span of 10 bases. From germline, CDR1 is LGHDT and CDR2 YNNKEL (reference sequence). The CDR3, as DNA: TGTGCCAGCAGCTCCAGGGGTGCAACTAATGAAAAACTGTTTTTT. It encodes CASSSRGATNEKLFF.